These T cell receptor beta chains were read from a single sample in a study of early T cells in non-severe SARS-CoV-2 infection. TCRdb recomputed calls from the 5' RACE reads with MiXCR, one row per CDR3 protein. This sample has more than 95,000 distinct CDR3 sequences, with approximately 15% found just once. The source material was whole blood. The receptors derive from an adult who was a healthcare worker with PCR-confirmed SARS-CoV-2 infection or an uninfected control (not recorded which). Both conserved end residues are part of each CDR3. Each record gives: J gene, V gene, clone size, CDR3 length, D gene, CDR3 protein, CDR3 DNA. A D gene is named only where the DNA matches it firmly. The size field is filled for only some rows; it gives once, few, many or a size class.

j_gene: TRBJ1-6; v_gene: TRBV10-3; abundance: -; len: 14; d_gene: -; CDR3aa: CAISESMKDSPLHF; CDR3nt: TGTGCCATCAGTGAGTCGATGAAGGATTCACCCCTCCACTTT
j_gene: TRBJ2-7; v_gene: TRBV3-1; abundance: few; len: 15; d_gene: -; CDR3aa: CASSHNLLLSYEQYF; CDR3nt: TGTGCCAGCAGCCACAATTTACTCCTCTCCTACGAGCAGTACTTC
j_gene: TRBJ2-3; v_gene: TRBV18; abundance: many; len: 14; d_gene: -; CDR3aa: CASSPPFRGDTQYF; CDR3nt: TGTGCCAGCTCACCACCGTTCCGGGGCGATACGCAGTATTTT
j_gene: TRBJ2-3; v_gene: TRBV9; abundance: -; len: 15; d_gene: -; CDR3aa: CASSRSGQREDTQYF; CDR3nt: TGTGCCAGCAGCCGTAGTGGACAGAGAGAAGATACGCAGTATTTT
j_gene: TRBJ2-7; v_gene: TRBV7-6; abundance: -; len: 14; d_gene: -; CDR3aa: CASSLPGPSYEQYF; CDR3nt: TGTGCCAGCAGCCTGCCGGGCCCTTCATACGAGCAGTACTTC
j_gene: TRBJ2-7; v_gene: TRBV30; abundance: few; len: 13; d_gene: -; CDR3aa: CAWASGLITEQYF; CDR3nt: TGTGCCTGGGCATCCGGGCTCATAACCGAGCAGTACTTC
j_gene: TRBJ1-1; v_gene: TRBV27; abundance: -; len: 14; d_gene: -; CDR3aa: CASSLGAGGPEAFF; CDR3nt: TGTGCCAGCAGCTTAGGGGCTGGCGGGCCTGAAGCTTTCTTT
j_gene: TRBJ2-5; v_gene: TRBV20-1; abundance: -; len: 13; d_gene: -; CDR3aa: CSVISRDQETQYF; CDR3nt: TGCAGTGTAATCTCGAGGGATCAAGAGACCCAGTACTTC
j_gene: TRBJ2-7; v_gene: TRBV13; abundance: -; len: 14; d_gene: -; CDR3aa: CASSPRGSPYEQYF; CDR3nt: TGTGCCAGCAGCCCCCGGGGGAGCCCCTACGAGCAGTACTTC
j_gene: TRBJ2-5; v_gene: TRBV3-1; abundance: -; len: 14; d_gene: TRBD1; CDR3aa: CASSTRQGRETQYF; CDR3nt: TGTGCCAGCAGCACCCGACAGGGGAGAGAGACCCAGTACTTC
j_gene: TRBJ1-3; v_gene: TRBV3-1; abundance: few; len: 10; d_gene: -; CDR3aa: CASSQDTIYF; CDR3nt: TGTGCCAGCAGCCAGGACACCATATATTTT
j_gene: TRBJ1-1; v_gene: TRBV12-3/TRBV12-4; abundance: -; len: 11; d_gene: -; CDR3aa: CASSLTAEAFF; CDR3nt: TGTGCCAGCAGTCTAACAGCCGAAGCTTTCTTT
j_gene: TRBJ2-3; v_gene: TRBV12-3/TRBV12-4; abundance: -; len: 15; d_gene: TRBD2; CDR3aa: CASSGGGFKADTQYF; CDR3nt: TGTGCCAGCAGTGGGGGGGGATTCAAGGCAGATACGCAGTATTTT
j_gene: TRBJ1-2; v_gene: TRBV6-5; abundance: -; len: 16; d_gene: -; CDR3aa: CASSYPIGPAEYGYTF; CDR3nt: TGTGCCAGCAGTTACCCAATCGGGCCCGCGGAGTATGGCTACACCTTC
j_gene: TRBJ1-2; v_gene: TRBV24-1; abundance: few; len: 20; d_gene: -; CDR3aa: CASSLTYECVGPDERYGYTF; CDR3nt: -
j_gene: TRBJ1-2; v_gene: TRBV29-1; abundance: -; len: 14; d_gene: -; CDR3aa: CSVRDGRKINGYTF; CDR3nt: TGCAGCGTTCGGGACGGACGGAAGATTAATGGCTACACCTTC
j_gene: TRBJ2-3; v_gene: TRBV12-3/TRBV12-4; abundance: -; len: 15; d_gene: -; CDR3aa: CASSPRGTSTDTQYF; CDR3nt: TGTGCCAGCAGCCCTCGGGGGACTAGCACAGATACGCAGTATTTT
j_gene: TRBJ1-1; v_gene: TRBV30; abundance: few; len: 16; d_gene: -; CDR3aa: CAWSWQGFSRSTEAFF; CDR3nt: TGTGCCTGGAGTTGGCAGGGGTTCAGTCGGAGCACTGAAGCTTTCTTT
j_gene: TRBJ1-1; v_gene: TRBV18; abundance: -; len: 13; d_gene: -; CDR3aa: CASSPSLETEAFF; CDR3nt: TGTGCCAGCTCACCAAGCCTCGAGACTGAAGCTTTCTTT
j_gene: TRBJ2-1; v_gene: TRBV7-6; abundance: many; len: 16; d_gene: -; CDR3aa: CASSLGAGSSYNEQFF; CDR3nt: TGTGCCAGCAGCTTAGGCGCGGGGAGCTCCTACAATGAGCAGTTCTTC
j_gene: TRBJ2-1; v_gene: TRBV30; abundance: few; len: 16; d_gene: -; CDR3aa: CAWSRDNLGSYNEQFF; CDR3nt: TGTGCCTGGAGTAGGGACAACCTCGGCTCCTACAATGAGCAGTTCTTC
j_gene: TRBJ2-2; v_gene: TRBV7-3; abundance: -; len: 16; d_gene: TRBD2; CDR3aa: CASRLRGGQNTGELFF; CDR3nt: TGTGCCAGCAGACTCCGCGGGGGGCAGAACACCGGGGAGCTGTTTTTT
j_gene: TRBJ1-1; v_gene: TRBV9; abundance: -; len: 14; d_gene: -; CDR3aa: CASSVTGQNTEAFF; CDR3nt: TGTGCCAGCAGCGTAACAGGGCAGAACACTGAAGCTTTCTTT
j_gene: TRBJ2-5; v_gene: TRBV20-1; abundance: few; len: 13; d_gene: -; CDR3aa: CSARVPTGETQYF; CDR3nt: TGCAGTGCTAGAGTCCCCACCGGCGAGACCCAGTACTTC
j_gene: TRBJ2-5; v_gene: TRBV29-1; abundance: -; len: 11; d_gene: -; CDR3aa: CSGGGGSTQYF; CDR3nt: TGCAGCGGGGGCGGTGGATCGACCCAGTACTTC